This is a list of T cell receptor beta chains from one sample in a study of human T cells and chemical hapten exposure. TCRdb re-called the 5' RACE reads through MiXCR, storing one row per CDR3 protein. The table includes about 140,000 distinct CDR3 sequences, about 4.3% detected once. The source is a female donor in good health. Each CDR3 is given without its conserved first and last residue. The size of a clone is reported for some rows only, either as once, few or many, or as a class for expanded clones.

CDR3aa,abundance,len,j_gene,v_gene
ASSSGALAPGELF,many,13,TRBJ2-2,TRBV2
AWIASGGADEQF,many,12,TRBJ2-1,TRBV30
ASSPMAVNQPQH,many,12,TRBJ1-5,TRBV19
ASSDVQGSTEAF,many,12,TRBJ1-1,TRBV6-1
ASSPLEGTEAF,.,11,TRBJ1-1,TRBV18
ASSLSSRAVSQPQH,many,14,TRBJ1-5,TRBV27
ASSENKQGALNTEAF,many,15,TRBJ1-1,TRBV6-1
ASTLRREEQY,many,10,TRBJ2-7,TRBV2
ASSSAPGTAPLGDTQY,many,16,TRBJ2-3,TRBV5-1
SVSNGGGLGAF,few,11,TRBJ1-1,TRBV29-1
ASSKRLAGGRNEQF,many,14,TRBJ2-1,TRBV28
ASSFPRGDYGYT,many,12,TRBJ1-2,TRBV7-9
ASSLFPGLTEAF,many,12,TRBJ1-1,TRBV12-3/TRBV12-4
ASSQRPSGMQAKNIQY,.,16,TRBJ2-4,TRBV3-1
SAPPFSGGSTDTQY,many,14,TRBJ2-3,TRBV20-1
SARRQGLGNTEAF,.,13,TRBJ1-1,TRBV20-1
ATKPGFQRDRPQH,many,13,TRBJ1-5,TRBV19
ASSPGTGGRYGYT,many,13,TRBJ1-2,TRBV18
ASRPKAGELYNEQF,many,14,TRBJ2-1,TRBV3-1
SAAPGQRGYT,few,10,TRBJ1-2,TRBV20-1
ASSLSPLTPNTEAF,.,14,TRBJ1-1,TRBV12-3/TRBV12-4
ASTVTSLLVSGNTIY,many,15,TRBJ1-3,TRBV28
ASSLAGHGGQPQH,many,13,TRBJ1-5,TRBV5-5
ASSDPGQGNYEQY,many,13,TRBJ2-7,TRBV25-1
ASSLVVGSNTEAF,many,13,TRBJ1-1,TRBV5-1
ASSLVEVEGYT,many,11,TRBJ1-2,TRBV7-9
ASSLQGGANEKLF,many,13,TRBJ1-4,TRBV5-4
ASSRGSPYEQY,many,11,TRBJ2-7,TRBV5-1
ASSIMDRVNSPLH,many,13,TRBJ1-6,TRBV5-1
ASSLPGSSYNSPLH,many,14,TRBJ1-6,TRBV5-1